Shown below are 3 T cell receptor beta chains from a single sample sequenced in a study of early T cells in non-severe SARS-CoV-2 infection. TCRdb called the 5' RACE reads again in MiXCR, with one record for every CDR3 protein. The sample lists 20,000 to 25,000 distinct CDR3 sequences, 5% occurring once. Sequencing was performed on whole blood. These receptors all come from an adult who was a healthcare worker with PCR-confirmed SARS-CoV-2 infection or an uninfected control (not recorded which).

This clonotype was counted at least ten times. J is TRBJ1-1 and V is TRBV7-2; a weak D match, TRBD1 (6 bases). From germline, CDR1 is SGHTA and CDR2 FQGNSA. This CDR3 contains 13 residues. Trimming took off 5 bases at V and 0 bases at J, with 7 bases between the two ends. As DNA, the CDR3 is TGTGCCAGCAGCACAGGGATGAACACTGAAGCTTTCTTT. Encoded protein: CASSTGMNTEAFF.

This clonotype was recorded at least ten times. One junction end does not reproduce the germline sequence, and a read error may be involved. The chain uses TRBV15 and TRBJ1-1; possibly TRBD1 for D (5 bases). This CDR3 is built from 16 residues. CDR1 and CDR2 (germline): LNHNV, YYDKDF (reference sequence). Written as DNA, the CDR3 is TGTGCCACCAGCAGAGAGGCAACAAGGTCTGGGACTGAAGTTTTCTTT. Its translation: CATSREATRSGTEVFF.

This CDR3 is CASSSRVYSSYEQYF. In DNA form, the CDR3 reads TGTGCCAGCAGCTCCAGGGTATATAGCTCCTACGAGCAGTACTTC. The chain combines TRBV9 with TRBJ2-7, with D possibly TRBD1 on 5 matching bases. Between the trimmed V and J ends, which lost 4 bases and 0 bases, there was a span of 14 bases. Germline assignment: CDR1 SGDLS and CDR2 YYNGEE. The CDR3 is 15 residues long.